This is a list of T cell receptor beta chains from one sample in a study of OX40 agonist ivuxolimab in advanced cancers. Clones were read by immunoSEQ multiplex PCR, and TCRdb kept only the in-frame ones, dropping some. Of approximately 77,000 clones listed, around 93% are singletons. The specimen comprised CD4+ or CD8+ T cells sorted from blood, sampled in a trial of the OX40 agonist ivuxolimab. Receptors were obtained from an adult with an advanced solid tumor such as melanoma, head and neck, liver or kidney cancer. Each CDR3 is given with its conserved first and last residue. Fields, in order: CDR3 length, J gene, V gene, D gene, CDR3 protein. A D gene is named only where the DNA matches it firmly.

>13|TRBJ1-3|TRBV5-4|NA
CAAGTPSGNTIYF
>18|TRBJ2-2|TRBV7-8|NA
CASSLGNWDFANTGELFF
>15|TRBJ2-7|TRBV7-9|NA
CASSLAGGRPYEQYF
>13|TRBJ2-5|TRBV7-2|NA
CASTEQGWETQYF
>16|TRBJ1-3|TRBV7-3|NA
CASSNSTADSGNTIYF
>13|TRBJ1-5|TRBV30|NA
CAWSVRGVQPQHF
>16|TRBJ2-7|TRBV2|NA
CASSEGRLGLSYEQYF
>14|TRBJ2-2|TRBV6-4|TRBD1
CASTGTGGTGELFF
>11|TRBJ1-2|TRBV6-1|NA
CASSDNYGYTF
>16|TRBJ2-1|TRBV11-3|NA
CASTKGPSSSYNEQFF
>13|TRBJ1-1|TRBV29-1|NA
CSVELPGSYEAFF
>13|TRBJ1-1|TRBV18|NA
CASSGRQNTEAFF
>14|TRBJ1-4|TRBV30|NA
CAWSVPGEGEKLFF
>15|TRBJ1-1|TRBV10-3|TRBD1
CAISDSDRASAEAFF
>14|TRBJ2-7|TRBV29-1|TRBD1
CSVGTGVDSYEQYF
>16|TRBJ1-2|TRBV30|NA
CAWSPGNTFSNYGYTF
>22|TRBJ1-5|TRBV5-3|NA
CARSSDKGSGSGLSNSNQPQHF
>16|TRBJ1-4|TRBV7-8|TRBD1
CASSLGGGASDEKLFF
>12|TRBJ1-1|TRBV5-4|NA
CASSLARGEAFF
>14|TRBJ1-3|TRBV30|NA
CARDRGQSGNTIYF
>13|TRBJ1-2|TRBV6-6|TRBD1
CASSRGQGDGYTF
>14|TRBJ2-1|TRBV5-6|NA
CASSLGSAYNEQFF
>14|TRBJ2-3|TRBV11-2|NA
CASSPFGPRDTQYF
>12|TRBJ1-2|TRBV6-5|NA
CASTPSPTFLTF
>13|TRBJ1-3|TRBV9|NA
CASSVGKRNTIYF
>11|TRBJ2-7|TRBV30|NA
CAWSKSYEQYF
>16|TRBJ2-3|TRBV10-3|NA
CAISDGGRSSTDTQYF
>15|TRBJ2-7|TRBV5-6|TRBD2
CASSEGLAGLYEQYF
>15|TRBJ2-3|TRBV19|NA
CASSTERALGDTQYF
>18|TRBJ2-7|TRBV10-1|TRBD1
CASDRKPSTTDRIHEQYF
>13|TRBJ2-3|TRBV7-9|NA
CASSLDRADTQYF
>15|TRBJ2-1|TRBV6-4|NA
CASSGGTGKYNEQFF
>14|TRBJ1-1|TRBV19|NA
CASSRRSKNTEAFF
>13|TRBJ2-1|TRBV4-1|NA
CASSQDLQGEQFF
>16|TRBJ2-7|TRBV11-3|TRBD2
CASSPSSTSGRREQYF
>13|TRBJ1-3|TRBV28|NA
CASSLSGRNTIYF
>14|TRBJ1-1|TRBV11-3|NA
CASSPGAMNTEAFF
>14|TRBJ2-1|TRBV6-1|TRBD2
CASSRLAGAGEQFF
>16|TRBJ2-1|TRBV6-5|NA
CASSYSGTQAYNEQFF
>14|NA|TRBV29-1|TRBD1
CSVEADRVGDEQYF
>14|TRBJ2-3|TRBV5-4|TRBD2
CASSASSGTDTQYF
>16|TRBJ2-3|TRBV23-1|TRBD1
CASSLGTGNSTDTQYF